This is a list of T cell receptor beta chains from one sample in a study of T cell repertoires in cytomegalovirus infection. One entry per CDR3 protein, called by TCRdb with MiXCR from the reads. The repertoire includes under 300,000 distinct CDR3 sequences, 20% to 25% of them detected once, and about 21% sits in the top ten. Their recognized antigens are unknown. The sequencing here drew on cultured PBMCs, taken from culture after CMV antigen stimulation. These TCRs come from a human donor in good health (CMV status not recorded). Some clones in this sample may be carry-over from other donors' samples. CDR3s include the opening cysteine and the closing phenylalanine or tryptophan. D genes are given only for firm matches. Size is stated for part of the rows, as once, few or many counts, or as a class when the clone is expanded.

>TRBV20-1|many|NA|TRBJ1-1
TGCAGTGCCGGCCCCGGGGGAGCCTGGACTGAAGCTTTCTTT
CSAGPGGAWTEAFF
>TRBV30|once|TRBD1|TRBJ1-5
TGTGCCTGGAGTCCCTACTTCGACAGGGCATTTCAGCCCCAGCATTTT
CAWSPYFDRAFQPQHF
>TRBV28|NA|NA|TRBJ2-3
TGTGCCAGCAGTTTATTTCGGGATTCCGGAGATACGCAGTATTTT
CASSLFRDSGDTQYF
>TRBV20-1|few|TRBD1|TRBJ2-7
TGCAGTGCTAGAGATGGTGTGGAAGGGGGCTTCGGCGAGCAGTACTTC
CSARDGVEGGFGEQYF
>TRBV20-1|few|TRBD2|TRBJ2-1
TGCAGTGCTAGGGCCCCGGGACTAGCATGGAACAATGAGCAGTTCTTC
CSARAPGLAWNNEQFF
>TRBV25-1|NA|NA|TRBJ1-1
TGTGCCAGCGAGATGGGGGGCAGGGGGAACACTGAAGCTTTCTTT
CASEMGGRGNTEAFF
>TRBV5-8|NA|NA|TRBJ1-3
TGTGCCAGCAGATTAGACCCGGGAAACACCATATATTTT
CASRLDPGNTIYF
>TRBV10-3|NA|NA|TRBJ2-7
TGTGCCATCAGTCCCCTATCCTACGAGCAGTACTTC
CAISPLSYEQYF
>TRBV19|few|NA|TRBJ1-5
TGTGCCAGTAGCCCACCCGGGGGACCTAGCAATCAGCCCCAGCATTTT
CASSPPGGPSNQPQHF
>TRBV4-3|few|TRBD1|TRBJ1-2
TGCGCCAGCAGCCAAGATCGATTTGGGACAGGGTATGGCTACACCTTC
CASSQDRFGTGYGYTF
>TRBV27|NA|TRBD2|TRBJ2-1
TGTGCCAGCAGTGCCGGACTAGCTAACAATGAGCAGTTCTTC
CASSAGLANNEQFF
>TRBV7-6|few|NA|TRBJ2-2
TGTGCCAGCAGCTTATATGAGCTCCACAGGGCCGGGGAGCTGTTTTTT
CASSLYELHRAGELFF
>TRBV4-1|few|NA|TRBJ2-1
TGCGCCAGCAGCACAGAGGGGAGCTCCTACAATGAGCAGTTCTTC
CASSTEGSSYNEQFF
>TRBV29-1|NA|TRBD2|TRBJ2-3
TGCAGCGTAGCCAAATTTCGGACTAGCGGGAGTTCAAATACGCAGTATTTT
CSVAKFRTSGSSNTQYF
>TRBV5-4|few|NA|TRBJ1-5
TGTGCCAGCAGCTTGGCCCGTCCATCGGGCAATCAGCCCCAGCATTTT
CASSLARPSGNQPQHF
>TRBV4-3|few|TRBD2|TRBJ2-5
TGCGCCAGCAGCCAAGAGGGGACTAGCGAAGAGACCCAGTACTTC
CASSQEGTSEETQYF
>TRBV28|NA|NA|TRBJ1-5
TGTGCCAGCAGTCTCCGGACCGTCCTCTATCAGCCCCAGCATTTT
CASSLRTVLYQPQHF
>TRBV11-2|NA|NA|TRBJ2-1
TGTGCCAGCAGCTCTTGGGGGACTGCAGATGAGCAGTTCTTC
CASSSWGTADEQFF
>TRBV15|NA|NA|TRBJ1-1
TGTGCCACCCTATCCGAGAACACTGAAGCTTTCTTT
CATLSENTEAFF
>TRBV7-2|many|TRBD2|TRBJ2-3
TGTGCCAGCAGCCCCGGGGTAGCGGGAGGGCCTTGGCCAGATACGCAGTATTTT
CASSPGVAGGPWPDTQYF
>TRBV4-3|few|NA|TRBJ2-1
TGCGCCAGCAGCCAAGTCGTTTGGGGTTGGAATGAGCAGTTCTTC
CASSQVVWGWNEQFF
>TRBV6-1|many|NA|TRBJ2-1
TGTGCCAGCAGTGTCTATAGAGCTAAGGAGGTTAATGAGCAGTTCTTC
CASSVYRAKEVNEQFF
>TRBV6-2/TRBV6-3|few|NA|TRBJ2-1
TGTGCCAGCAGTAACCACCTAGCATTCCCGAGTGAGCAGTTCTTC
CASSNHLAFPSEQFF
>TRBV5-1|NA|TRBD1|TRBJ1-5
TGCGCCAGCAGGCCGGGACAGGGTGGTCAGCCCCAGCATTTT
CASRPGQGGQPQHF
>TRBV7-6|many|TRBD1|TRBJ2-7
TGTGCCAGCAGCTTAGCGCTCACAGGGGCCTACGAGCAGTACTTC
CASSLALTGAYEQYF
>TRBV7-6|NA|TRBD2|TRBJ2-3
TGTGCCAGCAGCCTGCGGGAGTTGAGCACAGATACGCAGTATTTT
CASSLRELSTDTQYF
>TRBV7-2|once|NA|TRBJ2-3
TGTGCCAGCACCCCGGGAGTTCACGGAGATACGCAGTATTTT
CASTPGVHGDTQYF
>TRBV10-2|few|NA|TRBJ2-5
TGCGCCAGCAGCCAAGGGCACCAAGAGACCCAGTACTTC
CASSQGHQETQYF
>TRBV7-2|many|TRBD2|TRBJ2-5
TGTGCCAGCAGCTTAGACCGGAGGGGGGGACTAGCGGGGGTACAAGAGACCCAGTACTTC
CASSLDRRGGLAGVQETQYF
>TRBV19|few|NA|TRBJ1-2
TGTGCCAGTAGTATTTGGCAGGGCAATGGCTACACCTTC
CASSIWQGNGYTF